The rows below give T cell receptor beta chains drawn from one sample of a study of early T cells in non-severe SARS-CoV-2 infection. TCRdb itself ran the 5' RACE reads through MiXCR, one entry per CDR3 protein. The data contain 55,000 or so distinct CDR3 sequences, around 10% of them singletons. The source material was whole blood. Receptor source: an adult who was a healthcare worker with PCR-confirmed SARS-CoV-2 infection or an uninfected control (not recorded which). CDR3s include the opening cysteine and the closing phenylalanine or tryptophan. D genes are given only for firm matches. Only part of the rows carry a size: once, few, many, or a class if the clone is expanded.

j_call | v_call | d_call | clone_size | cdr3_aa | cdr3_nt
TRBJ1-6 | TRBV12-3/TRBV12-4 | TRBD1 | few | CASSWGQSSYNSPLHF | TGTGCCAGCAGTTGGGGACAGAGCTCCTATAATTCACCCCTCCACTTT
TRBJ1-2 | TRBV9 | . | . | CASSVGRAGPPNYGYTF | TGTGCCAGCAGCGTAGGGAGGGCAGGCCCTCCTAACTATGGCTACACCTTC
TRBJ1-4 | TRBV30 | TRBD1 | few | CAWAQGQGTNEKLFF | TGTGCCTGGGCTCAGGGACAGGGAACTAATGAAAAACTGTTTTTT
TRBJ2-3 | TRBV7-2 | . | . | CASSKIATDTQYF | TGTGCCAGCAGCAAAATAGCGACAGATACGCAGTATTTT
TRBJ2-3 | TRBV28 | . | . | CASLRQESTDTQYF | TGTGCCAGCCTTAGGCAGGAAAGCACAGATACGCAGTATTTT
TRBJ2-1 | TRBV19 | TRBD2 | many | CASSIGGSSGILSNEQFF | TGTGCCAGTAGTATCGGAGGGTCTAGCGGGATCCTCAGCAATGAGCAGTTCTTC
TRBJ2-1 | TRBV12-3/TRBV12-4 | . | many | CASSLWGIEYEQFF | TGTGCCAGCAGTCTCTGGGGGATTGAATATGAGCAGTTCTTC
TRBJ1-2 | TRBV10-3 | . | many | CAISGTTPRHGYTF | TGTGCCATCAGTGGAACGACTCCTAGGCATGGCTACACCTTC
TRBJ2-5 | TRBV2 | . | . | CASKGQHGETQYF | TGTGCCAGCAAGGGCCAGCATGGCGAGACCCAGTACTTC
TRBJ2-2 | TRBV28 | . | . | CASSHSEHPLAGELFF | TGTGCCAGCAGCCATAGCGAGCATCCCCTCGCCGGGGAGCTGTTTTTT
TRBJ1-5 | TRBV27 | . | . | CASSSAEFNQPQHF | TGTGCCAGCAGTTCTGCAGAATTCAATCAGCCCCAGCATTTT
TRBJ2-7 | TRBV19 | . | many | CASSIDSTGAYEQYF | TGTGCCAGTAGTATCGACTCTACCGGGGCCTACGAGCAGTACTTC
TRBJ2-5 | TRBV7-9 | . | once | CASTTGRETQYF | TGTGCCAGCACTACGGGCCGGGAGACCCAGTACTTC
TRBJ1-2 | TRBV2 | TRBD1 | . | CASSPTGDYGYTF | TGTGCCAGCAGTCCCACAGGGGACTATGGCTACACCTTC
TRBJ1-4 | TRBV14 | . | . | CASNQERGHRLFF | TGTGCCAGCAACCAAGAGAGGGGACATCGGCTGTTTTTT
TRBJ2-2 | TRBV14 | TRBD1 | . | CASSLRTGPGELFF | TGTGCCAGCAGCCTTAGGACAGGCCCCGGGGAGCTGTTTTTT
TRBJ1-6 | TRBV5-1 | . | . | CASSTDWSSYNSPLHF | TGCGCCAGCAGCACCGACTGGAGCTCCTATAATTCACCCCTCCACTTT
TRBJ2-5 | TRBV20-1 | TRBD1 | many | CSPYQGAIETQYF | TGCAGTCCTTACCAGGGGGCTATTGAGACCCAGTACTTC
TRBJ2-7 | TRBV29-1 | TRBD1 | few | CSVEGTGGPEQYF | TGCAGCGTTGAGGGGACAGGGGGCCCCGAGCAGTACTTC
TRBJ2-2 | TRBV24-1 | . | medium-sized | CATSENQDTGELFF | TGTGCCACCAGTGAAAACCAGGACACCGGGGAGCTGTTTTTT
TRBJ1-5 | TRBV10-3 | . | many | CATRRETSNQPQHF | TGTGCCACCCGACGGGAAACTAGCAATCAGCCCCAGCATTTT
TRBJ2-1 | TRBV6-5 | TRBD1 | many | CASSYTRTGNNEQFF | TGTGCCAGCAGTTACACTAGGACAGGGAACAATGAGCAGTTCTTC
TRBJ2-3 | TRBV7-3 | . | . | CASSLSQGRIADTQYF | TGTGCCAGCAGCTTATCGCAGGGGAGGATCGCAGATACGCAGTATTTT
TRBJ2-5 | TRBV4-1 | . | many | CASSQVPLQETQYF | TGCGCCAGCAGCCAAGTCCCCTTGCAAGAGACCCAGTACTTC